A selection of T cell receptor beta chains follows, all from one sample in a study of shared clonotypes between healthy human individuals. Clones were sequenced by immunoSEQ multiplex PCR, and TCRdb holds only the in-frame ones, with some missing. Of more than 2,000,000 clones listed, just over 90% were seen once; the top ten hold 0.3% to 0.4%. The sequenced sample consisted of naive CD4+ T cells from PBMCs. These receptor sequences come from a man between 18 and 29 years old in good health. Some clones in this sample may be carry-over from other donors' samples. Both conserved end residues are part of each CDR3. Each record gives: D gene, J gene, clone size, V gene, CDR3 protein, CDR3 DNA. D genes are given only for firm matches. Rows give clone size only sometimes, using once, few, many, or a class for an expanded clone.

d_call: -
j_call: TRBJ1-4
clone_size: -
v_call: TRBV11-1
cdr3_aa: CASSLTAEKLFF
cdr3_nt: TGTGCCAGCAGCTTAACCGCGGAAAAACTGTTTTTT

d_call: -
j_call: TRBJ1-1
clone_size: -
v_call: TRBV7-3
cdr3_aa: CASSSREGTEAFF
cdr3_nt: TGTGCCAGCAGCTCCCGGGAGGGCACTGAAGCTTTCTTT

d_call: TRBD2
j_call: TRBJ2-1
clone_size: -
v_call: TRBV27
cdr3_aa: CASSSKREGVEQFF
cdr3_nt: TGTGCCAGCAGTTCGAAGCGGGAGGGTGTTGAGCAGTTCTTC

d_call: TRBD1
j_call: TRBJ2-7
clone_size: -
v_call: TRBV5-4
cdr3_aa: CASSLAGTVYEQYF
cdr3_nt: TGTGCCAGCAGCTTAGCCGGGACAGTATACGAGCAGTACTTC

d_call: -
j_call: TRBJ2-3
clone_size: -
v_call: TRBV4-1
cdr3_aa: CASSQGLGWADTQYF
cdr3_nt: TGCGCCAGCAGCCAAGGGCTGGGGTGGGCAGATACGCAGTATTTT

d_call: TRBD1
j_call: TRBJ1-2
clone_size: -
v_call: TRBV18
cdr3_aa: CASSLQGYGYTF
cdr3_nt: TGTGCCAGCTCATTACAGGGGTATGGCTACACCTTC

d_call: -
j_call: TRBJ1-2
clone_size: -
v_call: TRBV29-1
cdr3_aa: CSVETVNYGYTF
cdr3_nt: TGCAGCGTTGAAACAGTGAACTATGGCTACACCTTC

d_call: -
j_call: TRBJ1-2
clone_size: once
v_call: TRBV21-1
cdr3_aa: CASSKGGYTF
cdr3_nt: TGTGCCAGCAGCAAAGGGGGCTACACCTTC

d_call: -
j_call: TRBJ2-3
clone_size: -
v_call: TRBV25-1
cdr3_aa: CASRRTDTQYF
cdr3_nt: TGTGCCAGCAGACGCACAGATACGCAGTATTTT

d_call: -
j_call: TRBJ2-1
clone_size: -
v_call: TRBV30
cdr3_aa: CAWSQGGAEFF
cdr3_nt: TGTGCCTGGAGTCAGGGGGGGGCGGAGTTCTTC

d_call: -
j_call: TRBJ1-1
clone_size: few
v_call: TRBV28
cdr3_aa: CASSVTGARMNTEAFF
cdr3_nt: TGTGCCAGCAGTGTGACGGGAGCCCGGATGAACACTGAAGCTTTCTTT

d_call: TRBD1
j_call: TRBJ1-1
clone_size: -
v_call: TRBV28
cdr3_aa: CASRTGTGGWGTEAFF
cdr3_nt: TGTGCCAGCAGAACCGGGACAGGGGGTTGGGGGACTGAAGCTTTCTTT

d_call: -
j_call: TRBJ1-3
clone_size: -
v_call: TRBV5-1
cdr3_aa: CASSLDSQGLGNTIYF
cdr3_nt: TGCGCCAGCAGCTTGGATTCCCAGGGCCTAGGAAACACCATATATTTT

d_call: TRBD2
j_call: TRBJ2-5
clone_size: -
v_call: TRBV28
cdr3_aa: CASSGTSFETQYF
cdr3_nt: TGTGCCAGCAGTGGGACTAGCTTTGAGACCCAGTACTTC

d_call: -
j_call: TRBJ2-1
clone_size: -
v_call: TRBV28
cdr3_aa: CASSPRLQPPYNEQFF
cdr3_nt: TGTGCCAGCAGTCCGCGACTCCAGCCGCCATACAATGAGCAGTTCTTC

d_call: TRBD2
j_call: TRBJ2-5
clone_size: -
v_call: TRBV11-2
cdr3_aa: CASSLLSSGSFGETQYF
cdr3_nt: TGTGCCAGCAGCTTACTCTCTAGCGGGAGTTTTGGGGAGACCCAGTACTTC

d_call: -
j_call: TRBJ1-5
clone_size: -
v_call: TRBV6-1
cdr3_aa: CASSENRRRYQPQHF
cdr3_nt: TGTGCCAGCAGTGAAAACCGGCGGAGGTATCAGCCCCAGCATTTT

d_call: -
j_call: TRBJ1-4
clone_size: -
v_call: TRBV15
cdr3_aa: CATSSRGGINEKLFF
cdr3_nt: TGTGCCACCAGCTCCCGAGGGGGGATTAATGAAAAACTGTTTTTT

d_call: -
j_call: TRBJ1-1
clone_size: -
v_call: TRBV5-3
cdr3_aa: CASSPRPSMNTEAFF
cdr3_nt: TGTGCCAGCAGCCCCCGGCCCTCTATGAACACTGAAGCTTTCTTT

d_call: TRBD1
j_call: TRBJ2-5
clone_size: -
v_call: TRBV29-1
cdr3_aa: CSVVLGQGPETQYF
cdr3_nt: TGCAGCGTTGTGTTGGGACAGGGGCCAGAGACCCAGTACTTC

d_call: TRBD1
j_call: TRBJ1-1
clone_size: -
v_call: TRBV6-1
cdr3_aa: CASSELGTGVLGGTEAFF
cdr3_nt: TGTGCCAGCAGTGAATTGGGGACAGGGGTTTTAGGGGGCACTGAAGCTTTCTTT

d_call: TRBD2
j_call: TRBJ2-5
clone_size: once
v_call: TRBV7-3
cdr3_aa: CASSWTSGRPETQYF
cdr3_nt: TGTGCCAGCAGCTGGACTAGCGGGAGGCCGGAGACCCAGTACTTC